The T cell receptor beta chain under discussion was sequenced for a study of shared clonotypes between healthy human individuals (dated by TCRdb to 2018 to 2021). As for the study more broadly: The cohort included three men and two women between 18 and 49 years of age. For each donor, three plates each were used for CD4 naive and CD4 memory, two plates were used for CD8 naive, and one plate was used for CD8 memory. To estimate repertoire size and how much clonotype sharing occurs between individuals, the study deeply sequenced the blood TCR repertoires of several healthy adults. Different laboratories and diverse techniques were used to prepare libraries and sequence TCR repertoires, to increase sequencing depth and limit assay-specific biases. Between about 0.8 and 8.9 billion PBMCs per donor were obtained by leukapheresis.

CD8 naive samples were CD45RO-negative cells positively selected for CCR7, giving a CD45RA+CCR7+ population that excluded TemRA cells. The donors were healthy, HIV-negative adults who had no recently reported acute infections or vaccinations. Every donor was a Caucasian adult living in Nashville, Tennessee, USA. Blood was collected by leukapheresis, and PBMCs were isolated by Ficoll-Histopaque density gradient centrifugation and then cryopreserved in liquid nitrogen vapor phase. Analytical flow cytometry was used to check the purity and quantity of each magnetically sorted T cell population. Genomic DNA was isolated from each sorted fraction and quantified by UV absorbance on a Nanodrop 2000c. Including the terminal cysteine and phenylalanine, the CDR3 comprises 11 residues. This entry keeps only the CDR3 DNA: 33 bases, framed from base 1. The junction carries 7 bases between V and J, which are trimmed by 4 bases and 9 bases respectively. From a lookup of the germline V gene, CDR1 and CDR2 are MGHDK and SYGVNS.

Remarks on this clone: It has no known antigen specificity. Base qualities are missing; no much larger clone stands one base away.

The research as a whole found: Compared with non-shared clonotypes, clonotypes shared by all four sorted-subset donors had higher generation probabilities. Naive subsets generally had larger estimated clonotype richness than memory subsets. Rarefaction of sorted-subset datasets indicated incomplete sequencing despite the large sequencing depth. When four donors were compared, the shared fraction of clonotypes was approximately 5% for naive CD4, 3.5% to 4% for naive CD8, 2.3% for memory CD4, and less than 0.5% for memory CD8. Pairwise subsampling indicated that sequencing depth was expected to affect the degree of clonotype sharing among donors. Because the study included a small number of donors, the genetic and exposure-history diversity represented was limited. Sampling was limited to blood, and TCR repertoires in tissue likely differ from TCR repertoires in blood.

Using the deep immunoSEQ assay, multiplex PCR amplified TCR CDR3 regions from genomic DNA. Extracted genomic DNA from each cell subset was distributed evenly across all wells of several immunoSEQ 96-well plates, and each plate was treated as a replicate. For sorted subsets, 200 ng of genomic DNA, equivalent to 25,000 to 35,000 T cell genomes, went into each replicate PCR. Purified libraries were measured with a Qubit 3.0 fluorometer, size-checked on a Bioanalyzer 2100, and measured again with the KAPA Library Quantification kit. Every immunoSEQ 96-well plate was sequenced on a separate single-read 150-cycle Illumina NextSeq 550 flow cell. From the authors' description of their analysis: Because the immunoSEQ output included only junctional sequences and no quality scores, the filtering could not be the same as the filtering used for full-length reads. To assign V/J genes and CDR3, sequences were annotated against IMGT germline references using PyIR, a Python wrapper for IgBLAST v1.9. Reads were removed for weak V/J assignments (E-value above 1e-6), missing CDR3, stop codons, out-of-frame junctions, or ambiguous translated residues. V3J clonotypes were defined by identical inferred V gene, J gene, and CDR3 amino acid sequence. Percentage overlap between repertoires was calculated by dividing the number of shared unique clonotypes by the size of the smaller repertoire. Repertoire richness was assessed with RTK rarefaction, the Chao1 estimator, and Recon v2.1 estimates of unobserved clonotypes. For all TCRbeta clonotypes obtained by the gDNA method from four donors, generation probabilities were computed with OLGA. This is the immuneACCESS table as TCRdb keeps it, with only in-frame sequences that have V and J called. A part of the clones is gone; compared with another copy, unresolved V genes explain less than half, and the rest is unexplained. V and J calls and clone size are copied from that table; D and trimming were computed from the DNA. The sample table holds some 2,100,000 clones, of which just over 90% were seen once. The ten largest clones represent about 1.5% of the sample.

In this chain, TRBV25-1 is recombined with TRBJ2-1; a weak D assignment points to TRBD1 (6 bases agree). The specimen was naive CD8+ T cells from PBMCs. The sample's cell subset or site label is to be understood as: CD45RA+CCR7+. The TCR was taken from a man aged 18 to 30 in good health. Some clones in this sample may be carry-over from other donors' samples. The nucleotide sequence reads TGTGCCAGCAGTGTGGGGGCTGAGCAGTTCTTC. This is translated as CASSVGAEQFF.